These T cell receptor beta chains were read from a single sample in a study of shared clonotypes between healthy human individuals. The method was immunoSEQ multiplex PCR; TCRdb's version includes in-frame clones alone and lacks a portion of them. Of more than 2,000,000 clones listed, 85% to 95% are singletons. Sequencing was carried out using naive CD4+ T cells from PBMCs. The receptors were sampled from a man in his late teens or twenties in good health. Some clones in this sample may be carry-over from other donors' samples. The CDR3 runs from the conserved cysteine through the conserved F or W. D genes are given only for firm matches. A clone size is listed for some rows: how often the clone was seen (once, few, many), or a class if it is expanded.

>TRBJ2-1|TRBD2|TRBV5-6|NA
TGTGCCAGCAGATTAGCGGGAGTGGATGAGCAGTTCTTC
CASRLAGVDEQFF
>TRBJ2-3|TRBD1|TRBV10-3|once
TGTGCCATCAGTGGGGACAGAAGTGCTAGCACAGATACGCAGTATTTT
CAISGDRSASTDTQYF
>TRBJ1-1|NA|TRBV29-1|NA
TGCAGCGTTGACCGCGGCGGCACTGAAGCTTTCTTT
CSVDRGGTEAFF
>TRBJ2-1|TRBD2|TRBV9|NA
TGTGCCAGCAGCGTAGATGGCGGGAGAGGGTTGGAGCAGTTCTTC
CASSVDGGRGLEQFF
>TRBJ1-2|NA|TRBV28|NA
TGTGCCAGCAGTGCCCATTTCGCGGGGTATGGCTACACCTTC
CASSAHFAGYGYTF
>TRBJ2-4|NA|TRBV11-2|NA
TGTGCCAGCAGCTCTTCCCGGACACAAATCATAAGGCAAAACATTCAGTACTTC
CASSSSRTQIIRQNIQYF
>TRBJ2-1|NA|TRBV28|NA
TGTGCCAGCAGAGTTAGCGGCGTCTCCTACAATGAGCAGTTCTTC
CASRVSGVSYNEQFF
>TRBJ2-3|NA|TRBV18|NA
TGTGCCAGCTCATACCCCAAAAGAGCTCCCACAGATACGCAGTATTTT
CASSYPKRAPTDTQYF
>TRBJ1-1|NA|TRBV5-1|NA
TGCGCCAGCAGGGCTCTGAGCGTGAACACTGAAGCTTTCTTT
CASRALSVNTEAFF
>TRBJ2-7|TRBD1|TRBV27|NA
TGTGCCAGCAGTTTTTCCCGACAGGGTACCTACGAGCAGTACTTC
CASSFSRQGTYEQYF
>TRBJ2-1|TRBD1|TRBV28|NA
TGTGCCACCCAGGGTCCCGGGACAGTCTCCTACAATGAGCAGTTCTTC
CATQGPGTVSYNEQFF
>TRBJ2-5|NA|TRBV5-4|once
TGTGCCAGCAGCTTCCTCAGATACCAAGAGACCCAGTACTTC
CASSFLRYQETQYF
>TRBJ1-1|NA|TRBV5-6|NA
TGTGCCAGCAGCTTGGGATGGGGGGCGAACACTGAAGCTTTCTTT
CASSLGWGANTEAFF
>TRBJ2-5|NA|TRBV15|NA
TGTGCCACCAGCCCTGGCAACAGCCGTTTAGGGACCCAGTACTTC
CATSPGNSRLGTQYF
>TRBJ2-7|TRBD1|TRBV7-6|NA
TGTGCCAGCAGCCCAGGGACAGGGGGTTCCTACGAGCAGTACTTC
CASSPGTGGSYEQYF
>TRBJ2-3|NA|TRBV11-2|NA
TGTGCCAGCAGCGGACAAGTCACCGGGAGTAACACAGATACGCAGTATTTT
CASSGQVTGSNTDTQYF
>TRBJ2-2|NA|TRBV7-2|NA
TGTGCCAGCAGCTTCCAGGGGATAGCGAACACCGGGGAGCTGTTTTTT
CASSFQGIANTGELFF
>TRBJ1-1|TRBD1|TRBV19|NA
TGTGCCAGTAGTGCCATACAGGGGACTGAAGCTTTCTTT
CASSAIQGTEAFF
>TRBJ2-2|NA|TRBV6-1|NA
TGTGCCAGCAGGAAAACAGGGGGGGACACCGGGGAGCTGTTTTTT
CASRKTGGDTGELFF
>TRBJ2-2|TRBD2|TRBV11-2|NA
TGTGCCAGCAGCCACCTATCGAGGCTAGCGGGGATATACACCGGGGAGCTGTTTTTT
CASSHLSRLAGIYTGELFF
>TRBJ1-1|NA|TRBV10-3|NA
TGTGCCATCAGTGAGCGCCCCTGGGGGTTGGACACTGAAGCTTTCTTT
CAISERPWGLDTEAFF
>TRBJ1-2|NA|TRBV9|NA
TGTGCCAGCAGCGTAGGAGGGGTTTTCGGCTATGGCTACACCTTC
CASSVGGVFGYGYTF
>TRBJ1-1|TRBD1|TRBV5-1|NA
TGCGCCAGCAGAGAATGGACAGGGACCTTGAACACTGAAGCTTTCTTT
CASREWTGTLNTEAFF
>TRBJ2-5|NA|TRBV7-9|once
TGTGCCAGCAGCCTAGTGGGGGACTACCAAGAGACCCAGTACTTC
CASSLVGDYQETQYF
>TRBJ2-1|TRBD2|TRBV6-5|NA
TGTGCCAGCAGGCCCCTAGCGGGGTCCTACAATGAGCAGTTCTTC
CASRPLAGSYNEQFF
>TRBJ2-6|NA|TRBV28|NA
TGTGCCAGCCTTAAGGGTGGGGCCTCTGGGGCCAACGTCCTGACTTTC
CASLKGGASGANVLTF
>TRBJ1-2|NA|TRBV18|NA
TGTGCCAGCTCACCCCTCAGAGCTAACTATGGCTACACCTTC
CASSPLRANYGYTF
>TRBJ2-2|NA|TRBV7-2|NA
TGTGCCAGCAGCTTAGGCCTCGGAAACACCGGGGAGCTGTTTTTT
CASSLGLGNTGELFF
>TRBJ1-2|NA|TRBV7-2|NA
TGTGCCAGCAGCTTAGACCATACCGTTTATGGCTACACCTTC
CASSLDHTVYGYTF
>TRBJ1-3|NA|TRBV7-9|NA
TGTGCCAGCAGCTCCACAGGGTCGCCTGGAAACACCATATATTTT
CASSSTGSPGNTIYF
>TRBJ1-6|TRBD1|TRBV7-9|NA
TGTGCCAGCAGCAGACGTACAGGGGGCGAGAATTCACCCCTCCACTTT
CASSRRTGGENSPLHF
>TRBJ2-5|NA|TRBV7-3|NA
TGTGCCAGCAGCTTCCAGGTACAAGAGACCCAGTACTTC
CASSFQVQETQYF
>TRBJ1-1|NA|TRBV7-9|NA
TGTGCCAGCAGTCTACAGGGGAACACTGAAGCTTTCTTT
CASSLQGNTEAFF
>TRBJ2-4|NA|TRBV7-9|once
TGTGCCAGCAGCTTAGACGGATTGATAGCCAAAAACATTCAGTACTTC
CASSLDGLIAKNIQYF
>TRBJ1-2|NA|TRBV6-5|NA
TGTGCCAGCAGCCACAAGGGTGGCTACACCTTC
CASSHKGGYTF
>TRBJ2-5|NA|TRBV4-2|NA
TGTGCCAGCAGCCAAGATAAAGGCAGGGGCGAGACCCAGTACTTC
CASSQDKGRGETQYF
>TRBJ2-2|TRBD2|TRBV7-3|NA
TGTGCCAGCAGCTTAGGTGGTCTAGCGGGAGCGGACACCGGGGAGCTGTTTTTT
CASSLGGLAGADTGELFF
>TRBJ2-2|NA|TRBV5-6|NA
TGTGCCAGCAGCTTGGCCGGCCCCGGCGGGGAGCTGTTTTTT
CASSLAGPGGELFF
>TRBJ2-2|NA|TRBV5-1|NA
TGCGCCAGCAGACCCAGTGGGGGTGGCGGGGAGCTGTTTTTT
CASRPSGGGGELFF
>TRBJ2-7|NA|TRBV6-1|NA
TGTGCCAGCAGTGAAAGGACCTACGAGCAGTACTTC
CASSERTYEQYF
>TRBJ2-1|TRBD1|TRBV11-2|NA
TGTGCCAGCAGCTCAACTTACAGGGGGGACTACAATGAGCAGTTCTTC
CASSSTYRGDYNEQFF
>TRBJ1-3|NA|TRBV19|NA
TGTGCCAGTAGTATTAAAGTGAACTCTGGAAACACCATATATTTT
CASSIKVNSGNTIYF
>TRBJ2-7|TRBD2|TRBV11-2|NA
TGTGCCAGCAGCTTAGTACTAGCGGGAGCGTACGAGCAGTACTTC
CASSLVLAGAYEQYF
>TRBJ2-1|NA|TRBV19|NA
TGTGCCAGTAGTTCCCCCGGGACGTATAACAATGAGCAGTTCTTC
CASSSPGTYNNEQFF
>TRBJ2-3|NA|TRBV6-5|NA
TGTGCCAGCAGGCCCGGGACTTCCATCACAGATACGCAGTATTTT
CASRPGTSITDTQYF
>TRBJ1-2|NA|TRBV19|NA
TGTGCCAGTAGTATGACACCCAACTATGGCTACACCTTC
CASSMTPNYGYTF
>TRBJ2-7|TRBD2|TRBV29-1|NA
TGCAGCGTTGAAGTGTTCGGCTTCGGCGGGAGAACCCCCTACGAGCAGTACTTC
CSVEVFGFGGRTPYEQYF
>TRBJ1-2|NA|TRBV14|NA
TGTGCCAGCAGCCAAGGCCTAGGACTTCGATATGGCTACACCTTC
CASSQGLGLRYGYTF
>TRBJ2-7|TRBD1|TRBV19|NA
TGTGCCAGTAGTATAGTACCAGGGGGCTACGAGCAGTACTTC
CASSIVPGGYEQYF
>TRBJ2-7|TRBD1|TRBV11-1|NA
TGTGCCAGCAGCTTAGATGACAGGGGCAATTTCTACGAGCAGTACTTC
CASSLDDRGNFYEQYF
>TRBJ2-1|NA|TRBV5-6|NA
TGTGCCAGCAGCTTTAGGAGCGAGCAGTTCTTC
CASSFRSEQFF
>TRBJ2-3|TRBD2|TRBV7-7|NA
TGTGCCAGCAGCTCCAGACTAGCGGGAGGGGGAGATACGCAGTATTTT
CASSSRLAGGGDTQYF
>TRBJ2-7|TRBD1|TRBV4-1|NA
TGCGCCAGCAGCCGTGGACAGGGGGGCTACGAGCAGTACTTC
CASSRGQGGYEQYF
>TRBJ1-2|TRBD1|TRBV19|NA
TGTGCCAGTAGTACCAAACAGAGAGACAGGGGAAATGGCTACACCTTC
CASSTKQRDRGNGYTF
>TRBJ2-7|NA|TRBV28|NA
TGTGCCAGCCGTGGGGGGAGTAGGTCCTACGAGCAGTACTTC
CASRGGSRSYEQYF